Given below is one TCR beta chain in context. This record belongs to a study of blood T cell repertoires in COVID-19. Whole-study context: PBMCs, B-cell-depleted T cells, or T cells provided the cDNA or gDNA that made up the material.

Libraries were prepared by immunoSEQ multiplex PCR; TCRdb keeps only in-frame clonotypes and omits some of them. This repertoire shows a few hundred thousand clones, under 90% found once; its top ten account for roughly 3.5%. Specimen: PBMCs or T cells enriched from blood (not recorded which). The clonotype originates from a woman in her sixties or seventies who had recovered from COVID-19.

CDR3 protein: CASSLERTGRSYTF. DNA of the CDR3: TGCGCCAGCAGCTTGGAAAGGACAGGGAGAAGCTACACCTTC. The rearrangement joins TRBV5-1 to TRBJ1-2, with 8 bases lining up with TRBD1. This CDR3 contains 14 residues. V shed 0 bases and J 9 bases; nucleotides not matched to a gene: 7. Looked up from germline, CDR1 is SGHRS and CDR2 is YFSETQ. The variable domain in full, with the rest retrieved from reference TRBV5-1 and TRBJ1-2, is KAGVTQTPRYLIKTRGQQVTLSCSPISGHRSVSWYQQTPGQGLQFLFEYFSETQRNKGNFPGRFSGRQFSNSRSEMNVSTLELGDSALYLCASSLERTGRSYTFGSGTRLTVV.